The rows below give T cell receptor beta chains drawn from one sample of a study of blood T cell repertoires in COVID-19. Measured with immunoSEQ multiplex PCR; TCRdb has only the in-frame clones, and not every one. The data contain roughly 180,000 clones, about three quarters of them singletons. Specimen: peripheral blood. These receptor sequences come from a woman in her 50s with active or convalescent COVID-19. CDR3s include the opening cysteine and the closing phenylalanine or tryptophan.

V: TRBV3-1/TRBV3-2; CDR3: CASSQLAGDLGGELFF
V: TRBV7-2; CDR3: CASSLALAGVADTQYF
V: TRBV2; CDR3: CASGRDSYSNQPQHF
V: TRBV28; CDR3: CASSPSTGSWSEAFF
V: TRBV12-3/TRBV12-4; CDR3: CASSSGTPYGYTF
V: TRBV6-2/TRBV6-3; CDR3: CASSHVLGQGVEKLFF
V: TRBV10-3; CDR3: CAISESRGMTYEQYF
V: TRBV11-2; CDR3: CASSIRGAYNEQFF
V: TRBV3-1/TRBV3-2; CDR3: CASSQGRGNSPLHF
V: TRBV3-1/TRBV3-2; CDR3: CASSQRRQRGSLQETQYF
V: TRBV5-6; CDR3: CASIRDGRLAGGSETQYF
V: TRBV4-2; CDR3: CASSQGGAGSSYNEQFF
V: TRBV4-2; CDR3: CASSASASYNEQFF
V: TRBV19; CDR3: CASMGAGAKNIQYF
V: TRBV7-2; CDR3: CASSSPRLAGGAYNEQFF
V: TRBV30; CDR3: CAWSSGTGLGNEQFF
V: TRBV30; CDR3: CAWSEEGRGKYNSPLHF
V: TRBV27; CDR3: CASSLLTGMNTEAFF
V: TRBV21-1; CDR3: CASSKGQGRYGYTF
V: TRBV21-1; CDR3: CASSNYRDRGYEQYF
V: TRBV7-2; CDR3: CASSPPLTSGGNTDTQYF
V: TRBV7-2; CDR3: CASSLDGSSHNEQFF
V: TRBV4-3; CDR3: CASSPDSGTFSYNEQFF
V: TRBV24-1; CDR3: CATSERTPLGYTF
V: TRBV6-4; CDR3: CASYIGAPDTEAFF
V: TRBV2; CDR3: CASSEAPDRGQTQYF
V: TRBV7-8; CDR3: CASSRGGVLYF
V: TRBV4-3; CDR3: CASSQDLAATDTQYF
V: TRBV2; CDR3: CASSEESGRAGEQYF
V: TRBV6-2/TRBV6-3; CDR3: CASSYNPTTGRGADTQYF
V: TRBV4-1; CDR3: CASSQQILAEKLNEQFF
V: TRBV2; CDR3: CASSFTGFSGNTIYF
V: TRBV6-2/TRBV6-3; CDR3: CASSYSFRGETEAFF
V: TRBV4-3; CDR3: CASSQVVGAGYEQYF
V: TRBV3-1/TRBV3-2; CDR3: CASSLTGTGTLHF
V: TRBV6-1; CDR3: CASSNGQKFYGYTF
V: TRBV18; CDR3: CASSPSQGAYEQYF
V: TRBV7-9; CDR3: CASSPDPNRGRFTEAFF
V: TRBV6-6; CDR3: CASSWEDLYGYTF
V: TRBV4-2; CDR3: CASSPRDRGPVRELFF
V: TRBV18; CDR3: CASSPLDRVNTEAFF
V: TRBV19; CDR3: CASSIQGKENYGYTF
V: TRBV3-1/TRBV3-2; CDR3: CASSQLAGDEQFF
V: TRBV7-9; CDR3: CASSPGDSPHEKLFF
V: TRBV6-6; CDR3: CASSLTGATDTQYF
V: TRBV11-2; CDR3: CASSWTGGTEAFF
V: TRBV11-2; CDR3: CASSSRGTGFDNEQFF
V: TRBV19; CDR3: CASSMNVGGPPYGYTF
V: TRBV14; CDR3: CASSRQGGSYNEQFF
V: TRBV30; CDR3: CAWSFPNLNTEAFF